This TCR beta chain was identified during a study of shared clonotypes between healthy human individuals (dated by TCRdb to the early 2020s). About the study as a whole: Two women and a few men aged 18 to 49 years were included in the cohort. For each donor, three plates each were used for CD4 naive and CD4 memory, two plates were used for CD8 naive, and one plate was used for CD8 memory. To estimate repertoire size and how much clonotype sharing occurs between individuals, the study deeply sequenced the blood TCR repertoires of about 5 healthy adults. Different laboratories and diverse techniques were used to prepare libraries and sequence TCR repertoires, to increase sequencing depth and limit assay-specific biases. Per donor, leukapheresis produced somewhere between about 0.8 and 9 billion PBMCs. Study-wide findings and limitations: Compared with non-shared clonotypes, the clonotypes found in all four sorted-subset donors had higher generation probabilities. Pairwise subsampling led to the expectation that sequencing depth would affect the degree of clonotype sharing among donors. Estimated clonotype richness was generally larger for naive than for memory subsets. Sampling was restricted to blood, and TCR repertoires in tissue are likely to differ from TCR repertoires in blood. Across several donors, around 5% of naive CD4, roughly 3.5% of naive CD8, about 2.3% of memory CD4, and 0.4% of memory CD8 clonotypes were shared. The small number of donors limited the genetic and exposure-history diversity represented. Rarefaction of sorted-subset datasets indicated incomplete sequencing despite the large sequencing depth.

As regards this clone: Its antigen has not been determined. No per-base quality is available; no much larger clone lies one base away.

For the CD8 naive samples, CD45RO-negative cells were positively selected for CCR7, yielding a CD45RA+CCR7+ population from which TemRA cells were excluded. The donors were healthy, HIV-negative adults with no recently reported acute infections or vaccinations. Only Caucasian adults living in Nashville, Tennessee, USA were represented among the donors. Blood was collected by leukapheresis, and PBMCs were isolated by Ficoll-Histopaque density gradient centrifugation and then cryopreserved in liquid nitrogen vapor phase. Purity and quantity of every magnetically sorted T cell population were checked by analytical flow cytometry. Genomic DNA was isolated from every sorted fraction and measured by UV absorbance on a Nanodrop 2000c. TCR CDR3 regions were amplified from genomic DNA by multiplex PCR using the deep immunoSEQ assay. Extracted genomic DNA from each cell subset was spread evenly across all wells of several immunoSEQ 96-well plates, with each plate serving as a replicate. For sorted subsets, each replicate PCR was loaded with approximately 190 ng genomic DNA, equivalent to about 30,000 T cell genomes. The purified libraries were quantified using a Qubit 3.0 fluorometer, sized with a Bioanalyzer 2100, and then quantified again using the KAPA Library Quantification kit. A separate single-read 150-cycle Illumina NextSeq 550 flow cell was used to sequence each immunoSEQ 96-well plate. Turning to the authors' computational methods: Because the immunoSEQ output held only junctional sequences and lacked quality scores, the filtering could not match the filtering applied to full-length reads. Sequences were annotated with PyIR, a Python wrapper for IgBLAST v1.9, and V/J genes and CDR3 were assigned using IMGT germline references. Any read was removed if the V/J assignment was weak (E-value above 1e-6), the CDR3 was missing, or the read contained stop codons, out-of-frame junctions, or ambiguous translated residues. V3J clonotypes were defined as sequences sharing an identical inferred V gene, J gene, and CDR3 amino acid sequence. To compute the percentage overlap between repertoires, the number of shared unique clonotypes was divided by the size of the smaller repertoire. Richness of each repertoire was evaluated using RTK rarefaction, the Chao1 estimator, and Recon v2.1 estimates of unobserved clonotypes. Generation probabilities were computed with OLGA for all TCRbeta clonotypes obtained by the gDNA method from several donors. In its TCRdb copy, this immuneACCESS table keeps in-frame sequences only and misses some clones. Where compared with another copy, unresolved V genes explain less than half of these, and the others have no known cause. V, J and clone size derive from that table, while D and trimming were established from the DNA sequence. The table for this sample lists 2 million to 2.5 million clones; about 95% of them were counted only once. The ten largest clones represent approximately 1.2% of the sample.

From the cysteine through the phenylalanine, the CDR3 covers 13 amino acids. The kept DNA is CDR3 alone, 39 bases in frame from the first base. Trimming costs V 8 bases and J 3 bases, and their ends lie 13 bases apart. CDR1 is given as LNHDA and CDR2 as SQIVND, both from the germline V gene (reference sequence). The sequence was obtained from a young man in good health. Sequenced material: naive CD8+ T cells sorted from blood. Read against the paper, the sample's cell subset or site label means: CD45RA+CCR7+. Here the chain combines TRBV19 and TRBJ1-1; the D gene lacks a confident call. The CDR3 reads CASGYGIYTEAFF. The DNA sequence is TGTGCCAGTGGTTATGGTATCTACACTGAAGCTTTCTTT.